The 8 T cell receptor beta chains in this list originate from one sample, sequenced in a study of T cells in Graves' hyperthyroidism and ophthalmopathy. RNA transcripts were the template for amplifying TCR beta CDR3 regions. When the TCR CDR3 underwent first-round RT-PCR, the HTBI primer set was used. TCRdb called the multiplex PCR reads again in MiXCR, with one record for every CDR3 protein. Seen here are 350,000 to 400,000 distinct CDR3 sequences, 15% observed once, and the top ten hold approximately 32%. Sequences were obtained from blood. The receptors were gathered from a woman aged 25 to 39 with Graves' hyperthyroidism.

This clonotype was observed many times. CDR3 loop: CASSQMGQIYNSPLHF. Here the CDR3 DNA reads TGTGCCAGCAGCCAAATGGGACAGATATATAATTCACCCCTCCACTTT. The rearrangement uses TRBV3-1 and TRBJ1-6; 7 bases line up with TRBD1. The V gene end was trimmed by 2 bases and the J gene end by 4 bases; junction bases not matched to a gene: 5. This CDR3 has 16 amino acids. Germline CDR1 reads LGHDT; CDR2 reads YNNKEL (reference sequence).

The table lists this clonotype with many counts. V usage is TRBV20-1 and J usage is TRBJ2-7; 8 nucleotides match TRBD2. In germline, CDR1 is DFQATT, CDR2 SNEGSKA (reference sequence). The ends lost 3 bases at V and 3 bases at J; junction bases unmatched: 7. The CDR3 is 14 residues long. CDR3 region: CSASPGTRGYEQYF. CDR3 bases: TGCAGTGCTAGTCCCGGGACTAGGGGCTACGAGCAGTACTTC.

The V and J genes are TRBV9 and TRBJ2-7; maybe TRBD1 (5 bases). From germline, CDR1 is SGDLS and CDR2 YYNGEE. There are 14 residues in the CDR3. V was clipped by 6 bases and J by 6 bases, with 19 bases between them. CDR3 sequence: CASNPRTRDSEQYF. CDR3 nucleotides: TGTGCCAGCAATCCTCGGACCAGGGATAGCGAGCAGTACTTC.

This clonotype was counted at least ten times. This rearrangement joins TRBV28 to TRBJ1-5; 7 bases are shared with TRBD1. Germline loops: CDR1 MDHEN, CDR2 SYDVKM. The CDR3 length is 13 residues. The ends lost 10 bases at V and 5 bases at J; junction bases unmatched: 8. In DNA form, the CDR3 reads TGTGCCACCAGCCAGGGGGGCGATCAGCCCCAGCATTTT. The encoded protein is CATSQGGDQPQHF.

The rearrangement uses TRBV11-1 and TRBJ1-2, with D unresolved. Trimming took off 4 bases at V and 4 bases at J, with 10 bases between the two ends. Germline V gene data show CDR1 as SGHAT and CDR2 as FQDESV (reference sequence). This CDR3 is 13 amino acids long. Written as DNA, the CDR3 is TGTGCCAGCAGCTACCGACGGGGCTATGGCTACACCTTC. Protein sequence: CASSYRRGYGYTF.

The chain joins TRBV7-8 to TRBJ1-6; D is unclear. The germline gives CDR1 SGHVS, CDR2 FQNEAQ. V gave up 5 bases and J gave up 7 bases, with 12 bases separating them. The length of the CDR3 is 14 residues. CDR3 DNA: TGTGCCAGCAGCCGATCTCGGGGAAATTCACCCCTCCACTTT. Amino acids: CASSRSRGNSPLHF. Full variable domain (remainder filled in from reference TRBV7-8 and TRBJ1-6): GAGVSQSPRYKVAKRGQDVALRCDPISGHVSLFWYQQALGQGPEFLTYFQNEAQLDKSGLPSDRFFAERPEGSVSTLKIQRTQQEDSAVYLCASSRSRGNSPLHFGNGTRLTVT.

This clonotype has ten or more counts. This rearrangement joins TRBV4-1 to TRBJ1-1; perhaps TRBD1 as D (5 bases). This CDR3 is built from 14 residues. Germline CDR1 MGHRA, CDR2 YSYEKL. The V and J ends lost 2 bases and 5 bases respectively, with 12 bases between them. The CDR3 sequence: CASSQTGTSTEAFF. The CDR3 DNA reads as TGCGCCAGCAGCCAAACCGGGACCTCGACTGAAGCTTTCTTT.

This clonotype was found many times. The chain uses TRBV12-3 or TRBV12-4 and TRBJ1-2, with 10 bases lining up with TRBD1. The CDR3 length is 14 residues. With 5 bases clipped from V and 8 bases from J, the junction kept 8 bases outside the gene matches. This CDR3 reads CASSITGTGEGYTF. The CDR3 DNA reads TGTGCCAGCAGTATAACCGGGACAGGGGAAGGCTACACCTTC.